These 20 T cell receptor beta chains share one sample of origin, sequenced in a study of identical twins. TCRdb reanalysed the 5' RACE reads using MiXCR and keeps one entry per CDR3 protein. This sample has approximately 600,000 distinct CDR3 sequences, with about 7% found just once. The sample was also reused in another study, on yellow fever vaccine responses in identical twins.

The sequenced material came from PBMCs. These receptors all come from a woman under 30 in good health.

This clonotype showed up many times. V gene TRBV12-3 or TRBV12-4 combines with J gene TRBJ2-5; no definite D call. The V and J ends lost 5 bases and 3 bases respectively, with 7 bases between them. CDR3 length equals 12 residues. The chain's CDR3 is CASSTYEETQYF. Here the CDR3 DNA reads TGTGCCAGCAGTACCTACGAAGAGACCCAGTACTTC.

This clonotype was detected only a few times. The chain combines TRBV24-1 with TRBJ2-1; TRBD2 aligns across 7 bases. This CDR3 spans 20 amino acids. Germline V lookup: CDR1 KGHDR, CDR2 SFDVKD. Trimming at V came to 4 bases and at J to 9 bases, leaving 26 bases not matched to a gene. The CDR3 is CATSDPGGTKQEVRLGEQFF. CDR3 DNA: TGTGCCACCAGTGACCCCGGGGGGACTAAACAGGAGGTCAGGCTGGGTGAGCAGTTCTTC.

In its sample, this clonotype was seen many times. CDR3 DNA sequence: TGCAGCGTTCCAAGGAGGTACCAAGAGACCCAGTACTTC. Its translation is CSVPRRYQETQYF. The chain links TRBV29-1 to TRBJ2-5; D possibly corresponds to TRBD2 (5 bases). V was pared by 5 bases and J by 0 bases, with 10 bases between. This CDR3 is built from 13 residues. Germline CDR1 and CDR2: SQVTM and ANQGSEA.

The chain combines TRBV3-1 with TRBJ2-7; D not resolved. The germline V gene has CDR1 LGHDT and CDR2 YNNKEL (reference sequence). The CDR3 has 14 residues. Trimming shortened V by 2 bases and J by 0 bases, and 8 bases separated the two germline ends. The CDR3 DNA reads TGTGCCAGCAGCCAACCCCCCAGCTCCTACGAGCAGTACGTC. The encoded protein is CASSQPPSSYEQYV.

The chain joins TRBV5-5 to TRBJ2-1, with 9 positions matching TRBD2. The V gene end was trimmed by 4 bases and the J gene end by 9 bases; junction bases not matched to a gene: 14. Germline V CDR1 and CDR2: SGHKS, YYEKEE (reference sequence). The CDR3 consists of 16 residues. The CDR3 DNA is TGTGCCAGCAGCCTTAACCCTAGCGGGACAAGGGGTGAGCAGTTCTTC. It codes for CASSLNPSGTRGEQFF.

This clonotype was found a few times. The chain couples TRBV3-1 to TRBJ1-6; TRBD1 matches 8 bases. This CDR3 is 12 amino acids long. CDR1 and CDR2 (germline): LGHDT, YNNKEL (reference sequence). The trim removed 1 base at V and 16 bases at J, leaving 3 bases unmatched. CDR3 in DNA: TGTGCCAGCAGCCAAGCAGACAGGGGACTCCACTTT. Its translation is CASSQADRGLHF.

In its sample, this clonotype was seen a few times. This chain joins TRBV11-2 and TRBJ2-7; the match to TRBD1 covers 10 bases. This CDR3 contains 15 residues. The germline V gene encodes CDR1 SGHAT and CDR2 FQNNGV. The CDR3 DNA reads TGTGCCAGCAGCTTAGATCGAGTTGCGGGACAGGGGATCCTCGTC. As protein: CASSLDRVAGQGILV.

This clonotype showed up many times. The chain couples TRBV7-3 to TRBJ2-2; the D is unclear. V lost 2 bases, J lost 7 bases, and 11 bases lay in between. The CDR3 is 14 residues long. Germline CDR1 and CDR2: SGHTA and FQGTGA. The CDR3 sequence: CASSLGAQFGELFF. CDR3 DNA sequence: TGTGCCAGCAGCTTAGGAGCCCAGTTCGGGGAGCTGTTTTTT.

This clonotype has a count of ten or more. J is TRBJ1-6 and V is TRBV27, with D perhaps matching TRBD1 (5 bases). V lost 4 bases and J lost 10, with 11 bases in between. Germline values: CDR1 MNHEY, CDR2 SMNVEV (reference sequence). CDR3 length equals 13 residues. In nucleotides, the CDR3 is TGTGCCAGCAGTTCCGGGACGGGATCACCCCTCCACTTT. Its protein is CASSSGTGSPLHF.

CDR3 sequence reads: CASRSGTADTDTQYF. The CDR3 bases are TGCGCCAGCAGATCCGGGACCGCCGACACAGATACGCAGTATTTT. The J gene is TRBJ2-3, the V gene TRBV5-1, with D perhaps assigned TRBD1 or TRBD2 (5 bases each). V was clipped by 5 bases and J by 2 bases, with 15 bases between them. CDR1 and CDR2 from the germline V gene are SGHRS and YFSETQ. CDR3 size: 15 residues.

The V and J genes are TRBV3-1 and TRBJ1-1, with 7 bases lining up with TRBD1. Looked up from germline, CDR1 is LGHDT and CDR2 is YNNKEL (reference sequence). There are 14 residues in the CDR3. The trim removed 5 bases at V and 5 bases at J, leaving 8 bases unmatched. CDR3 in amino acids: CASSDTGVGTEAFF. The DNA for the CDR3 is TGTGCCAGCAGCGATACAGGGGTAGGAACTGAAGCTTTCTTT.

The J gene is TRBJ2-1, the V gene TRBV20-1; 7 bases align to TRBD1. Trimming removed 3 bases from V and 0 bases from J; junction bases left unmatched: 8. In germline, CDR1 is DFQATT, CDR2 SNEGSKA (reference sequence). The length of the CDR3 is 16 residues. CDR3 residues: CSASFSGGRSYNEQFF. The CDR3 DNA reads as TGCAGTGCTAGTTTTTCAGGGGGTCGCTCCTACAATGAGCAGTTCTTC.

This clonotype was detected many times. The V and J genes are TRBV12-3 or TRBV12-4 and TRBJ1-3, with TRBD1 matching over 7 bases. V shed 8 bases and J 4 bases; nucleotides not matched to a gene: 5. The CDR3 is 13 amino acids. CDR3 region: CASAGGSGNTIYF. The CDR3, as DNA: TGTGCCAGCGCAGGGGGAAGCGGAAACACCATATATTTT.

The table lists this clonotype with many counts. This rearrangement joins TRBV5-6 to TRBJ2-1; 8 bases are shared with TRBD2. This CDR3 has 12 residues. Germline trimming cut 4 bases from V and 10 bases from J; bases unmatched to any gene: 4. Germline V lookup: CDR1 SGHDT, CDR2 YYEEEE. The CDR3 reads CASSHPSGEQFF. The CDR3 nucleotides read TGTGCCAGCAGCCACCCTAGCGGGGAGCAGTTCTTC.

The chain employs TRBV3-1 and TRBJ1-2; no reliable D call. The CDR3 spans 14 residues. Trimming stripped 4 bases from V and 6 bases from J, with 15 bases between. Germline values: CDR1 LGHDT, CDR2 YNNKEL (reference sequence). The CDR3 here is CASSPPYEGNGYTF. As DNA, the CDR3 is TGTGCCAGCAGCCCACCCTATGAGGGCAATGGCTACACCTTC.

This clonotype was seen many times. The chain uses TRBV5-1 and TRBJ2-2; 7 bases map to TRBD1. Trimming removed 0 bases from V and 4 bases from J; junction bases left unmatched: 6. From germline, CDR1 is SGHRS and CDR2 YFSETQ. The CDR3 is 16 amino acids. This CDR3 reads CASSLVGTASTGELFF. CDR3 sequence (DNA): TGCGCCAGCAGCTTGGTAGGGACAGCGAGCACCGGGGAGCTGTTTTTT. Based on the CDR3 plus reference TRBV5-1 and TRBJ2-2, the full variable domain is KAGVTQTPRYLIKTRGQQVTLSCSPISGHRSVSWYQQTPGQGLQFLFEYFSETQRNKGNFPGRFSGRQFSNSRSEMNVSTLELGDSALYLCASSLVGTASTGELFFGEGSRLTVL.

This clonotype was recorded many times. V and J are TRBV7-8 and TRBJ2-1, with 9 positions matching TRBD2. Trimming cost V 1 base and J 6 bases; bases outside gene matches: 1. This CDR3 has 14 amino acids. CDR1 SGHVS and CDR2 FQNEAQ come from the germline V gene. The CDR3 nucleotides are TGTGCCAGCAGCTTAGTAGCGGGAGTCAATGAGCAGTTCTTC. Its translation is CASSLVAGVNEQFF. Using reference TRBV7-8 and TRBJ2-1 for the parts outside the CDR3, the full variable domain is GAGVSQSPRYKVAKRGQDVALRCDPISGHVSLFWYQQALGQGPEFLTYFQNEAQLDKSGLPSDRFFAERPEGSVSTLKIQRTQQEDSAVYLCASSLVAGVNEQFFGPGTRLTVL.

The table lists this clonotype with many counts. The gene calls are TRBV6-4 and TRBJ1-4; 7 bases agree with TRBD1. Germline V CDR1 and CDR2: MRHNA, SNTAGT. J lost 2 bases, V lost 1 base, and 4 bases had no gene match. The length of the CDR3 is 16 residues. CDR3 in amino acids: CASSDWLRGTNEKLFF. The CDR3 region has the DNA TGTGCCAGCAGTGACTGGCTCAGGGGGACTAATGAAAAACTGTTTTTT.

This clonotype has more than one count but fewer than ten. CDR3 bases: TGTGCCAGCAGTGGGGGTTTTTCGGGCGAGCAGTACTTC. It encodes CASSGGFSGEQYF. The J gene is TRBJ2-7, the V gene TRBV6-6; D may be TRBD1 or TRBD2 (5 bases each). From germline, CDR1 is MNHNY and CDR2 SVGAGI (reference sequence). The V gene lost 5 bases and the J gene lost 6 bases, with 14 bases spanning the gap. The CDR3 length is 13 residues.

The rearrangement uses TRBV28 and TRBJ1-2; D ambiguous. The V end was cut by 7 bases, the J end by 7 bases, with 13 bases between. The germline V gene encodes CDR1 MDHEN and CDR2 SYDVKM. There are 12 residues in the CDR3. Here the CDR3 reads CASTLGYGGYTF. DNA for the CDR3: TGTGCCAGCACTCTGGGGTATGGTGGCTACACCTTC.